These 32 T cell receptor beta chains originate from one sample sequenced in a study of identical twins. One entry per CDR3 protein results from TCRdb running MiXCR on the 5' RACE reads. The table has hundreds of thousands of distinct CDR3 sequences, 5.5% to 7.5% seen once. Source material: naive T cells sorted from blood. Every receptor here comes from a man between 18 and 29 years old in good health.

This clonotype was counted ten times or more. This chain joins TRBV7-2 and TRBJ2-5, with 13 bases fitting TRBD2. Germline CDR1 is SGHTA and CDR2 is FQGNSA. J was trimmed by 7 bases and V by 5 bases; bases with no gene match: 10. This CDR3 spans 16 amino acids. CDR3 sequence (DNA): TGTGCCAGCAGCGTTGAGGGGACTAGCGGGATTGGGACCCAGTACTTC. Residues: CASSVEGTSGIGTQYF.

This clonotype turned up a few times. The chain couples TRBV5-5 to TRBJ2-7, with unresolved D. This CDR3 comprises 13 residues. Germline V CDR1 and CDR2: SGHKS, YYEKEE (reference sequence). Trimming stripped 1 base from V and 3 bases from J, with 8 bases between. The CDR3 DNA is TGTGCCAGCAGCTTGACTCCTAGCTACGAGCAGTACGTC. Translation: CASSLTPSYEQYV.

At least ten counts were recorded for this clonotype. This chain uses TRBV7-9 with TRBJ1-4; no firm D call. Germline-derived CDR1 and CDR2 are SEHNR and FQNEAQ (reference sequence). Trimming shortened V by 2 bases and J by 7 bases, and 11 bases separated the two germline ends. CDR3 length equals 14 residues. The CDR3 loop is CASSLLVRSEKLFF. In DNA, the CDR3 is TGTGCCAGCAGCTTATTGGTGCGAAGTGAAAAACTGTTTTTT.

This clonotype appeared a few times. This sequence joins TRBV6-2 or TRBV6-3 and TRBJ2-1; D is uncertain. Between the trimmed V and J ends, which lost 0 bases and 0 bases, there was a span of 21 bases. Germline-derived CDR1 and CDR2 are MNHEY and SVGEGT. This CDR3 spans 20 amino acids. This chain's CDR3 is CASSYSNIGYPRSSYNEQFF. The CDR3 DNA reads TGTGCCAGCAGTTACTCGAATATTGGCTATCCCAGGAGCTCCTACAATGAGCAGTTCTTC.

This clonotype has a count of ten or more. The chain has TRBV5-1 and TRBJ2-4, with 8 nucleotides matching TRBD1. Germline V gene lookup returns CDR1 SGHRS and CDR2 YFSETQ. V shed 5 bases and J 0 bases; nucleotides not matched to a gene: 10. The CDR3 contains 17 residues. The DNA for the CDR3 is TGCGCCAGCAGTTACGGAGGACAGGGATTAGCCAAAAACATTCAGTACTTC. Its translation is CASSYGGQGLAKNIQYF. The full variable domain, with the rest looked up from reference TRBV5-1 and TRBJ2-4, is KAGVTQTPRYLIKTRGQQVTLSCSPISGHRSVSWYQQTPGQGLQFLFEYFSETQRNKGNFPGRFSGRQFSNSRSEMNVSTLELGDSALYLCASSYGGQGLAKNIQYFGAGTRLSVL.

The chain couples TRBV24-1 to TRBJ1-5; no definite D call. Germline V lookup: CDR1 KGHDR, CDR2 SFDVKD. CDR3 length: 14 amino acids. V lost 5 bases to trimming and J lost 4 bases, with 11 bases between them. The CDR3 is CATSGRDANQPQHF. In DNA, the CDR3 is TGTGCCACCAGTGGGAGGGATGCTAATCAGCCCCAGCATTTT.

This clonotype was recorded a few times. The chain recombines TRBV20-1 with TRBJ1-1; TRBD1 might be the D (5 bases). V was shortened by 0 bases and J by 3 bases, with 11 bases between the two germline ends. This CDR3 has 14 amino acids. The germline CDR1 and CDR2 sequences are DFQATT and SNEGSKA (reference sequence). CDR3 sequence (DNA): TGCAGTGCTAGAGAATGGGGACGGCACACTGAAGCTTTCTTT. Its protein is CSAREWGRHTEAFF.

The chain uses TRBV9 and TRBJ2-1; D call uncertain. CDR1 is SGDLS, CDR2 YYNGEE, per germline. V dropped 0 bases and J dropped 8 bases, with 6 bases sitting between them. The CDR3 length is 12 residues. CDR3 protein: CASSVVFDEQFF. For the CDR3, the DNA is TGTGCCAGCAGCGTAGTTTTCGATGAGCAGTTCTTC.

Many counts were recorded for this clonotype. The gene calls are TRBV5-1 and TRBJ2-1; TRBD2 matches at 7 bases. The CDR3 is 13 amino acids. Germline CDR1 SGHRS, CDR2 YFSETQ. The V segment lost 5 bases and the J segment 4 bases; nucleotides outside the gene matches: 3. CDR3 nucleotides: TGCGCCAGCAGTGGGACTACTTACAATGAGCAGTTCTTC. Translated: CASSGTTYNEQFF.

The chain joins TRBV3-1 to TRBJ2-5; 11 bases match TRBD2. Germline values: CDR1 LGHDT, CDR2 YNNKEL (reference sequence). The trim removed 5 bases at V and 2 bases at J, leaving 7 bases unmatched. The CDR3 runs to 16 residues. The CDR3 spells CASSLGTSGLQETQYF. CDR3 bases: TGTGCCAGCAGCTTAGGGACTAGCGGACTACAAGAGACCCAGTACTTC.

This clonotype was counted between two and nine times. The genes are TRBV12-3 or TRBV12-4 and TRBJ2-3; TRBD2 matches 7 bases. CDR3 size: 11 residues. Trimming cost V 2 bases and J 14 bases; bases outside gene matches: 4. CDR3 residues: CASSLWLAVYF. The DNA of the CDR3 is TGTGCCAGCAGTTTATGGCTAGCGGTGTATTTT.

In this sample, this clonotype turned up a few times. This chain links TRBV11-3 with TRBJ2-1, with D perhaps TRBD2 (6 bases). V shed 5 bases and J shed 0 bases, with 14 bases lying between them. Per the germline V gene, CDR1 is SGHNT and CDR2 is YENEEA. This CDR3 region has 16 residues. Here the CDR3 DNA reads TGTGCCAGCAGCCTGGACCTTAGCGGCTCCTACAATGAGCAGTTCTTC. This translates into CASSLDLSGSYNEQFF.

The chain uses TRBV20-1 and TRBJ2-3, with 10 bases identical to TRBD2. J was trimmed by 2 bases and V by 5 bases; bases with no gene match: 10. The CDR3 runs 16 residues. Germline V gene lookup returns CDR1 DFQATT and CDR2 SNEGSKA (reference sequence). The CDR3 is CSASPSGTSVTDTQYF. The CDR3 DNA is TGCAGTGCTTCCCCATCAGGGACTAGCGTCACAGATACGCAGTATTTT.

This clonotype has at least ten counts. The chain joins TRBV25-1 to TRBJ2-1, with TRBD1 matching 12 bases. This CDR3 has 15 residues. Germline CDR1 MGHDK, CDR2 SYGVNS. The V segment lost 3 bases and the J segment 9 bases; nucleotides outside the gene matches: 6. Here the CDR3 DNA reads TGTGCCAGCAGTGAGTCGGGACAGGGGGCTTTTGAGCAGTTCTTC. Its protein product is CASSESGQGAFEQFF. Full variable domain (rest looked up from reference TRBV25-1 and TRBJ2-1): EADIYQTPRYLVIGTGKKITLECSQTMGHDKMYWYQQDPGMELHLIHYSYGVNSTEKGDLSSESTVSRIRTEHFPLTLESARPSHTSQYLCASSESGQGAFEQFFGPGTRLTVL.

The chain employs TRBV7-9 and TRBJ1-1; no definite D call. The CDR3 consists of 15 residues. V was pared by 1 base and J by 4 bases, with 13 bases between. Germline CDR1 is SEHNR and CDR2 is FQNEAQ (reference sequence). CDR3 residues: CASSLGWSGTTEAFF. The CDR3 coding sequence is TGTGCCAGCAGCTTAGGCTGGTCGGGAACCACTGAAGCTTTCTTT. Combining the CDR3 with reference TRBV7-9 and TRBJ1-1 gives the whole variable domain DTGVSQNPRHKITKRGQNVTFRCDPISEHNRLYWYRQTLGQGPEFLTYFQNEAQLEKSRLLSDRFSAERPKGSFSTLEIQRTEQGDSAMYLCASSLGWSGTTEAFFGQGTRLTVV.

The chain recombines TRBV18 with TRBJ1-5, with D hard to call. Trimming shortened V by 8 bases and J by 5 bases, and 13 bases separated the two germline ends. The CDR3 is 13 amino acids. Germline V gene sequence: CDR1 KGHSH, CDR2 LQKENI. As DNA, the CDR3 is TGTGCCAGCAGTACCTCGAGGGATCAGCCCCAGCATTTT. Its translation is CASSTSRDQPQHF.

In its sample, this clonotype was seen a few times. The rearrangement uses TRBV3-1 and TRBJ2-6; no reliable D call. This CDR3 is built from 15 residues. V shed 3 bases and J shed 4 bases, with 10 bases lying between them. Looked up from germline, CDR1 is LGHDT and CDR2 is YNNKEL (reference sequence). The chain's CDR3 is CASSQARPGANVLTF. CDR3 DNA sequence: TGTGCCAGCAGCCAGGCCCGGCCCGGGGCCAACGTCCTGACTTTC.

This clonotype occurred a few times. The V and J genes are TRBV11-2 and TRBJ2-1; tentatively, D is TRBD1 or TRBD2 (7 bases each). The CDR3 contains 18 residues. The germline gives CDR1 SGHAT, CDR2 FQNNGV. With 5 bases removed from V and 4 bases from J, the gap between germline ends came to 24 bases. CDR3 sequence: CASSPGGASRGDYNEQFF. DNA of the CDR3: TGTGCCAGCAGCCCAGGGGGAGCTAGCCGGGGGGATTACAATGAGCAGTTCTTC.

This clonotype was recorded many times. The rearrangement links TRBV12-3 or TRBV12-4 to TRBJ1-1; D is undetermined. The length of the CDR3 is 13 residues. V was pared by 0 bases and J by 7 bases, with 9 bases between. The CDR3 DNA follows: TGTGCCAGCAGTTTAGCGCTCGTTAGTGAAGCTTTCTTT. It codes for CASSLALVSEAFF.

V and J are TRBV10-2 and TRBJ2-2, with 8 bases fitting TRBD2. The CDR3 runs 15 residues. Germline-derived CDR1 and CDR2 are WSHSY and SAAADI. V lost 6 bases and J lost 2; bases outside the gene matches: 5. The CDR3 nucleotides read TGCGCCAGCAGAAATAGCGGGGCAAACACCGGGGAGCTGTTTTTT. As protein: CASRNSGANTGELFF.

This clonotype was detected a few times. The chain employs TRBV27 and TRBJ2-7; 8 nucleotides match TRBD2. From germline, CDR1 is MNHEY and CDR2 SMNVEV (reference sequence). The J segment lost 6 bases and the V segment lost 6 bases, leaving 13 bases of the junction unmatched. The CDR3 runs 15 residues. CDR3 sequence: CASRVRAGALSEQYV. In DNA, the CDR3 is TGTGCCAGCAGGGTCCGAGCGGGAGCTCTTTCCGAGCAGTACGTC.

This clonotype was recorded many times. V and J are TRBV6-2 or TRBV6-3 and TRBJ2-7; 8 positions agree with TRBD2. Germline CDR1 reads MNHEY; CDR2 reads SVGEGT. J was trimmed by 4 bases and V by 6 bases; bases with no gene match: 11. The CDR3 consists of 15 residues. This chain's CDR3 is CASRTWPGGDYEQYF. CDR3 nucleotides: TGTGCCAGCAGGACCTGGCCCGGGGGGGATTACGAGCAGTACTTC.

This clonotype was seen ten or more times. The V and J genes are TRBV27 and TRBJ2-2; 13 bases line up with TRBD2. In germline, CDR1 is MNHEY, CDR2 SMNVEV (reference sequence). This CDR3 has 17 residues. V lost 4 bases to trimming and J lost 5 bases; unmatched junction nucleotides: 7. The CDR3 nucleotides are TGTGCCAGCAGTTCGCTACTAGCGGGAGGGTGGACCGGGGAGCTGTTTTTT. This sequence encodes CASSSLLAGGWTGELFF.

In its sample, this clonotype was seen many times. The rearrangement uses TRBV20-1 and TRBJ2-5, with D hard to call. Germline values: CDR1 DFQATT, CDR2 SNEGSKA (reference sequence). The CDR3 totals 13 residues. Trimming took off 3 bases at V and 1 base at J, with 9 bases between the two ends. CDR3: CSASLPVQETQYF. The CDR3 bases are TGCAGTGCTAGTTTGCCGGTCCAAGAGACCCAGTACTTC.

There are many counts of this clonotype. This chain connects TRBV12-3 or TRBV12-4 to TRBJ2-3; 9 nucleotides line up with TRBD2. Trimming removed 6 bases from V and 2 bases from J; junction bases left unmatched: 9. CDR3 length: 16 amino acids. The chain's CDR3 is CASSPLIAGDTDTQYF. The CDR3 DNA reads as TGTGCCAGCAGCCCACTTATAGCGGGAGACACAGATACGCAGTATTTT.

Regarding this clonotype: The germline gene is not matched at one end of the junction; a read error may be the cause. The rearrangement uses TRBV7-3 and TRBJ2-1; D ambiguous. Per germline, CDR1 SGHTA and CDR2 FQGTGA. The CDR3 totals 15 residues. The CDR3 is CASSPHPSGLNERFF. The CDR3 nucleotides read TGTGCCAGCAGCCCCCATCCTTCCGGCTTGAATGAGCGGTTCTTC.

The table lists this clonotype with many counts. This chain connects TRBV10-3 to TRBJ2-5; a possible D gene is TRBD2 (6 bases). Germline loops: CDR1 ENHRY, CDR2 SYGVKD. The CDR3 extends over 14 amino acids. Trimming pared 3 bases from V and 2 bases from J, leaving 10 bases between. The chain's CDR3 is CAISDWRDQETQYF. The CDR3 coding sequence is TGTGCCATCAGTGATTGGCGGGATCAAGAGACCCAGTACTTC.

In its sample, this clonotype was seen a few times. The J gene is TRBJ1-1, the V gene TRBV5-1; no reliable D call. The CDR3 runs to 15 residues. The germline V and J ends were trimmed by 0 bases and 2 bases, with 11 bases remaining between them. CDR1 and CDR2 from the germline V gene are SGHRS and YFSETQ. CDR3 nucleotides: TGCGCCAGCAGCTTGGCCCTCGGGAGCAACACTGAAGCTTTCTTT. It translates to CASSLALGSNTEAFF.

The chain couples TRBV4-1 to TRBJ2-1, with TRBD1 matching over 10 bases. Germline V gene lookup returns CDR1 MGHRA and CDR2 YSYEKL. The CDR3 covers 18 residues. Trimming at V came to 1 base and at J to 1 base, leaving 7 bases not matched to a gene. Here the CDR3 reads CASSQGDRGRGSYNEQFF. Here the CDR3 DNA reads TGCGCCAGCAGCCAAGGGGACAGGGGAAGAGGGTCCTACAATGAGCAGTTCTTC.

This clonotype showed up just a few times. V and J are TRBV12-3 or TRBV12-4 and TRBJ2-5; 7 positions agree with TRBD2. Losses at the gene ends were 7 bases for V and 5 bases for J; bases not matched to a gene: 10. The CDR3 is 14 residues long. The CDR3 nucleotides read TGTGCCAGCAAGCAGCGGGGCCGTTCGGAGACCCAGTACTTC. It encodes CASKQRGRSETQYF.

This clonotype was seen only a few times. In nucleotides, the CDR3 is TGTGCCACCAGCAGAGATCTCGGGTCCAAAAACATTCAGTACTTC. It codes for CATSRDLGSKNIQYF. This chain uses TRBV15 with TRBJ2-4, with unresolved D. Between the trimmed V and J ends, which lost 0 bases and 2 bases, there was a span of 8 bases. CDR1 and CDR2 (germline): LNHNV, YYDKDF (reference sequence). CDR3 length: 15 amino acids.

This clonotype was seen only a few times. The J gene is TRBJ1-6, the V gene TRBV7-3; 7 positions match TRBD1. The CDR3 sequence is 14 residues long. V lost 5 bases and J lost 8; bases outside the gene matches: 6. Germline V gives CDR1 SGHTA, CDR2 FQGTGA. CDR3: CASSARQGDSPLHF. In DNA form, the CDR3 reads TGTGCCAGCAGCGCGCGACAGGGTGATTCACCCCTCCACTTT. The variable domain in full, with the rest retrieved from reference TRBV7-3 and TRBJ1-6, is GAGVSQTPSNKVTEKGKYVELRCDPISGHTALYWYRQSLGQGPEFLIYFQGTGAADDSGLPNDRFFAVRPEGSVSTLKIQRTERGDSAVYLCASSARQGDSPLHFGNGTRLTVT.